Below, 20 T cell receptor beta chains from the same sample are listed, as sequenced in a study of shared clonotypes between healthy human individuals. TCRdb's table, derived via immunoSEQ multiplex PCR, lists solely in-frame clones and lacks some. This sample has 500,000 to 550,000 clones, with approximately 94% found just once. Sequencing was carried out using naive CD4+ T cells sorted from blood. Described subset: CD45RA+ positively selected. The receptors come from a woman aged 30 to 39 in good health.

The V call is TRBV30, the J call TRBJ1-5, with unresolved D. The CDR3 spans 16 residues. CDR1 GTSNPN and CDR2 SVGIG come from the germline V gene (reference sequence). V was shortened by 2 bases and J by 1 base, with 15 bases between the two germline ends. This CDR3 is CAWSPPLSGSNQPQHF. CDR3 DNA sequence: TGTGCCTGGAGTCCACCTCTAAGCGGGAGCAATCAGCCCCAGCATTTT.

The V and J genes are TRBV5-4 and TRBJ1-1; no reliable D call. There are 13 residues in the CDR3. With 0 bases removed from V and 3 bases from J, the gap between germline ends came to 6 bases. Germline lookup yields CDR1 SGHNT and CDR2 YYREEE (reference sequence). The CDR3 DNA reads TGTGCCAGCAGCTTGGGGCCTCACACTGAAGCTTTCTTT. Its protein is CASSLGPHTEAFF.

The rearrangement joins TRBV11-3 to TRBJ2-6; D is ambiguous. Trimming removed 1 base at V and 0 bases at J, with 7 bases between. The CDR3 totals 16 residues. CDR1 and CDR2 (germline): SGHNT, YENEEA. CDR3 loop: CASSLGADSGANVLTF. The CDR3, as DNA: TGTGCCAGCAGCTTAGGAGCAGACTCTGGGGCCAACGTCCTGACTTTC.

The chain carries TRBV11-2 and TRBJ2-5; 8 positions agree with TRBD2. V shed 5 bases and J 5 bases; nucleotides not matched to a gene: 10. CDR1 is SGHAT, CDR2 FQNNGV, per germline. This CDR3 has 15 amino acids. The chain's CDR3 is CASSTQGTSRETQYF. The CDR3 DNA sequence: TGTGCCAGCAGCACGCAGGGGACTAGTCGCGAGACCCAGTACTTC.

This chain links TRBV27 with TRBJ2-7, with 8 bases that match TRBD1. The CDR3 runs to 15 residues. CDR1 and CDR2 from the germline V gene are MNHEY and SMNVEV (reference sequence). V lost 2 bases and J lost 2; bases outside the gene matches: 5. The CDR3 region is CASSLGQGITYEQYF. For the CDR3, the DNA is TGTGCCAGCAGTTTAGGACAGGGCATAACCTACGAGCAGTACTTC.

This clone appeared a single time. The V and J genes are TRBV5-6 and TRBJ1-2; tentatively, D is TRBD1 (5 bases). V lost 4 bases and J lost 2, with 9 bases in between. The CDR3 extends over 13 amino acids. Germline V gene data show CDR1 as SGHDT and CDR2 as YYEEEE. The CDR3 sequence is CASSRRANYGYTF. The CDR3 nucleotides are TGTGCCAGCAGCCGCAGGGCAAACTATGGCTACACCTTC.

This chain joins TRBV28 and TRBJ2-7; a possible D gene is TRBD1 (6 bases). Trimming left V 8 bases short and J 7 bases short, with 18 bases between. Looked up from germline, CDR1 is MDHEN and CDR2 is SYDVKM. This CDR3 is 13 amino acids long. The CDR3 is CASVQGATGEQYF. The CDR3 region has the DNA TGTGCCAGCGTACAGGGTGCTACGGGAGAGCAGTACTTC.

The chain recombines TRBV19 with TRBJ1-2, with D perhaps matching TRBD1 (6 bases). Deletions cut 2 bases from V and 9 bases from J, with 16 bases between. The CDR3 loop spans 14 amino acids. Germline-derived CDR1 and CDR2 are LNHDA and SQIVND (reference sequence). This chain's CDR3 is CASSISLPGDSYTF. The CDR3 DNA reads TGTGCCAGTAGTATAAGTCTCCCAGGGGACAGCTACACCTTC.

The chain has TRBV10-3 and TRBJ1-1; D unclear. The CDR3 runs to 13 residues. Germline-derived CDR1 and CDR2 are ENHRY and SYGVKD. V was trimmed by 8 bases and J by 8 bases, leaving 18 bases between them. The CDR3 DNA sequence: TGTGCCATCGTGACCGAATCCTACTTAGAAGCTTTCTTT. Amino acids: CAIVTESYLEAFF.

The rearrangement links TRBV28 to TRBJ2-3; D might be TRBD1 (5 bases). Per germline, CDR1 MDHEN and CDR2 SYDVKM. CDR3 size: 12 residues. Trimming removed 4 bases from V and 6 bases from J, with 8 bases in between. The CDR3 region has the DNA TGTGCCAGCAGTTCTTACAGGGATACGCAGTATTTT. It translates to CASSSYRDTQYF.

The CDR3 sequence: CASSFFGTSHGYEQYF. As DNA, the CDR3 is TGTGCCAGCAGCTTTTTCGGGACTAGCCATGGGTACGAGCAGTACTTC. The chain recombines TRBV7-2 with TRBJ2-7; TRBD2 aligns across 9 bases. Germline CDR1 SGHTA, CDR2 FQGNSA. The length of the CDR3 is 16 residues. Trimming at V came to 3 bases and at J to 4 bases, leaving 10 bases not matched to a gene.

The V gene is TRBV7-8, the J gene TRBJ2-6, with a tentative D call TRBD1 (6 bases). The V end lost 6 bases, the J end lost 5 bases, and 8 bases lay between the germline ends. The germline CDR1 and CDR2 sequences are SGHVS and FQNEAQ. The CDR3 has 13 amino acids. CDR3 sequence: CASSTGWANVLTF. For the CDR3, the DNA is TGTGCCAGCAGTACAGGGTGGGCCAACGTCCTGACTTTC.

This chain links TRBV30 with TRBJ2-1; the match to TRBD1 covers 8 bases. Germline loops: CDR1 GTSNPN, CDR2 SVGIG (reference sequence). The CDR3 length is 13 residues. With 8 bases clipped from V and 6 bases from J, the junction kept 9 bases outside the gene matches. Written as DNA, the CDR3 is TGTGCCCACTCGAGGACAGGGCTCAATGAGCAGTTCTTC. Its protein product is CAHSRTGLNEQFF.

This rearrangement joins TRBV7-9 to TRBJ2-1; a possible D gene is TRBD2 (5 bases). This CDR3 comprises 15 residues. Germline V gives CDR1 SEHNR, CDR2 FQNEAQ (reference sequence). Trimming took off 2 bases at V and 0 bases at J, with 8 bases between the two ends. In nucleotides, the CDR3 is TGTGCCAGCAGCTTATTGGGGAGCTCCTACAATGAGCAGTTCTTC. Translation: CASSLLGSSYNEQFF.

The chain carries TRBV14 and TRBJ2-7, with unresolved D. V lost 0 bases and J 1 base, leaving 7 bases between the germline ends. CDR3 length equals 14 residues. Looked up from germline, CDR1 is SGHDN and CDR2 is FVKESK. The CDR3 here is CASSQEVGSYEQYF. The DNA of the CDR3 is TGTGCCAGCAGCCAAGAAGTAGGATCCTACGAGCAGTACTTC.

The V call is TRBV2, the J call TRBJ2-7; maybe TRBD2 (6 bases). V was clipped by 9 bases and J by 5 bases, with 17 bases between them. Looked up from germline, CDR1 is SNHLY and CDR2 is FYNNEI. This CDR3 comprises 13 residues. DNA for the CDR3: TGTGCCAGTCTCGGGACTCCTGGGAACGAGCAGTACTTC. Its translation is CASLGTPGNEQYF.

The genes are TRBV6-5 and TRBJ2-5; 11 positions match TRBD2. The CDR3 is 15 amino acids. The V gene end was trimmed by 5 bases and the J gene end by 2 bases; junction bases not matched to a gene: 4. Germline CDR1 reads MNHEY; CDR2 reads SVGAGI. The CDR3 DNA reads TGTGCCAGCAGTCTCGGGACTAGCGGACAAGAGACCCAGTACTTC. Translation: CASSLGTSGQETQYF.

The chain recombines TRBV18 with TRBJ2-2; 9 bases map to TRBD1. CDR3 length: 15 amino acids. The V and J ends lost 3 bases and 6 bases, in that order; junction bases with no gene match: 5. The germline gives CDR1 KGHSH, CDR2 LQKENI. This chain's CDR3 is CASSPQQGAPGELFF. Written as DNA, the CDR3 is TGTGCCAGCTCACCCCAACAGGGGGCCCCCGGGGAGCTGTTTTTT.

This rearrangement joins TRBV5-1 to TRBJ2-3; TRBD2 agrees at 7 bases. The CDR3 is made up of 15 amino acids. Losses at the gene ends were 5 bases for V and 3 bases for J; bases not matched to a gene: 9. The V gene's germline CDR1 is SGHRS and CDR2 YFSETQ. This CDR3 is CASRSGAGATDTQYF. DNA for the CDR3: TGCGCCAGCAGGTCGGGCGCGGGAGCAACAGATACGCAGTATTTT.

The chain links TRBV11-3 to TRBJ1-1; D gene uncertain. Trimming stripped 5 bases from V and 1 base from J, with 14 bases between. This CDR3 has 15 residues. From germline, CDR1 is SGHNT and CDR2 YENEEA. CDR3 in amino acids: CASSRGRKKNTEAFF. Here the CDR3 DNA reads TGTGCCAGCAGCCGCGGACGAAAGAAGAACACTGAAGCTTTCTTT. Based on the CDR3 plus reference TRBV11-3 and TRBJ1-1, the full variable domain is EAGVVQSPRYKIIEKKQPVAFWCNPISGHNTLYWYLQNLGQGPELLIRYENEEAVDDSQLPKDRFSAERLKGVDSTLKIQPAELGDSAVYLCASSRGRKKNTEAFFGQGTRLTVV.